This TCR beta chain was sequenced during a study of blood T cell repertoires in COVID-19. Study information: Italy, Spain and the United States were the sources of the convalescent and acute COVID-19 samples. Sample material is recorded as cDNA or gDNA derived from T cells, B-cell-depleted T cells, or PBMCs.

As processed by the authors: The assay estimated nucleated cells by amplifying reference gene primers. Assay: immunoSEQ multiplex PCR; the TCRdb copy retains only in-frame clones and omits some. V, J and clone size reflect that table, while D and trimming were determined from the DNA. Among 70,000 to 80,000 clones, around nine tenths were seen once, and the ten largest hold approximately 14%. V lost 0 bases, J lost 4 bases, and 11 bases lay in between. Germline loops: CDR1 SGHDT, CDR2 YYEEEE. The CDR3 loop spans 14 amino acids. This TCR was recovered from an older woman with acute or convalescent COVID-19. V usage is TRBV5-6 and J usage is TRBJ2-7; tentative D call: TRBD2 (6 bases). Sample: peripheral blood. CDR3 sequence: CASSLAGEKYEQYF. The CDR3 region has the DNA TGTGCCAGCAGCTTGGCGGGGGAAAAATACGAGCAGTACTTC.